This T cell receptor (beta chain) was retrieved from a study of T-cell memory formation after mild COVID-19. Germline CDR1 is LNHDA and CDR2 is SQIVND (reference sequence). V lost 5 bases to trimming and J lost 6 bases, with 13 bases between them. This CDR3 is 14 amino acids long. After 5'RACE with constant-segment primers, TCR alpha and TCR beta cDNA libraries carrying sample barcodes and UMIs were obtained. TCRdb re-derived calls from the 5' RACE reads in MiXCR, one entry per CDR3 protein. The sample records 350,000 to 500,000 distinct CDR3 sequences, 20% being singletons. Whole-study results and caveats: Clones that contracted from day 15 to 85 had balanced CD4/CD8; later expanders were CD4+ biased. Contracting clones localized mainly to CM and EM when CD4+ and mainly to EMRA when CD8+.

As concerns this clonotype: Its antigen is unknown.

This TCR was recovered from an adult woman who had mild COVID-19 (a few samples of this study predate the infection). Cell type and time point are not known. The chain couples TRBV19 to TRBJ1-4; tentative D call: TRBD1 (5 bases). Input material: PBMCs or a T cell subset sorted from them (not recorded which). Here the CDR3 DNA reads TGTGCCAGTAGTGACCGGGACGGATATGAAAAACTGTTTTTT. Translating it yields CASSDRDGYEKLFF.